This entry is about one TCR beta chain. The germline V and J ends were trimmed by 9 bases and 3 bases, with 11 bases remaining between them. This CDR3 is 12 amino acids long. In germline, CDR1 is SNHLY, CDR2 FYNNEI. Sequencing was performed with immunoSEQ multiplex PCR; in TCRdb, only in-frame clones are kept and a portion is missing. The table includes more than 150,000 clones, 81% detected once. This sample stems from a study of blood T cell repertoires in COVID-19. The V and J genes are TRBV2 and TRBJ1-1; no clear D gene. The clonotype was recovered from a woman of 80 years or more with COVID-19, enrolled during active disease. Material for sequencing was peripheral blood. DNA for the CDR3: TGTGCCAGTTCGACACTTTACACTGAAGCTTTCTTT. This codes for CASSTLYTEAFF.